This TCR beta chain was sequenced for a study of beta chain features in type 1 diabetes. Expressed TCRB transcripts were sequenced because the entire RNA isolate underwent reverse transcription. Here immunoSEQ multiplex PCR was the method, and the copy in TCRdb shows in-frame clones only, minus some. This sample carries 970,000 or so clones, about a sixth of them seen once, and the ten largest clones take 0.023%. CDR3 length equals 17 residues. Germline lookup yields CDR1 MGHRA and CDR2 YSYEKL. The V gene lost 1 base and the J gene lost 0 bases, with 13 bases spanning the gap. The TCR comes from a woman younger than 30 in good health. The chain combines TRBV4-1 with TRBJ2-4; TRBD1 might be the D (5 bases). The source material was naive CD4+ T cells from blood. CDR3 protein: CASSQVGLSLAKNIQYF. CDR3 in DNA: TGCGCCAGCAGCCAAGTGGGGCTTTCTTTAGCCAAAAACATTCAGTACTTC.